This T cell receptor (beta chain) was observed in a study of T cell responses to AZD1222 COVID-19 vaccine. Overall study findings and caveats: Spike-specific TCR breadth and depth went up after people got two AZD1222 doses. Repertoire sampling occurred only after the peak T cell response.

As for this clone: The antigen remains undetermined.

The table came from immunoSEQ multiplex PCR; TCRdb's copy has only in-frame clones and leaves some out. The repertoire has 95,000 to 150,000 clones, 85% to 90% of them found once; the top ten carry around 4.5%. Germline CDR1 and CDR2: MNHEY and SVGAGI. CDR3 length: 13 amino acids. Trimming stripped 7 bases from V and 9 bases from J, with 16 bases between. This material consisted of peripheral blood, taken on day 0 of AZD1222 vaccination. This sequence joins TRBV6-5 and TRBJ2-1, with D perhaps given as TRBD1 or TRBD2 (5 bases each). This receptor was obtained from an adult in good health. The CDR3 sequence is CASTQLERGEQFF. The CDR3 nucleotides are TGTGCCAGCACCCAACTAGAAAGGGGTGAGCAGTTCTTC.